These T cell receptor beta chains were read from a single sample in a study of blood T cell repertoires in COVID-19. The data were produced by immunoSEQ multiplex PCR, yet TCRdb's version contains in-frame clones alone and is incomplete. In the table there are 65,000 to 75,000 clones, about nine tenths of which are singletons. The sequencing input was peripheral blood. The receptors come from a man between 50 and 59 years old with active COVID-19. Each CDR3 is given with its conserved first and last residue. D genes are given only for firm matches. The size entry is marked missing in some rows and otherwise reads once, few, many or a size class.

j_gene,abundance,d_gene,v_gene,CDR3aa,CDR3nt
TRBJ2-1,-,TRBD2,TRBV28,CASSLLGTSGTNEQFF,TGTGCCAGCAGCCTACTCGGGACTAGCGGGACCAATGAGCAGTTCTTC
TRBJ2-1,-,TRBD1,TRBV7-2,CASSLLPGQGSAAEQFF,TGTGCCAGCAGCTTACTTCCGGGACAGGGTAGCGCAGCTGAGCAGTTCTTC
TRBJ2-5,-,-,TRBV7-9,CASSPGREAETQYF,TGTGCCAGCAGCCCGGGCCGGGAAGCGGAGACCCAGTACTTC
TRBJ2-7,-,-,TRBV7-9,CASTLAGGATRVYEQYF,TGTGCCAGCACCTTAGCCGGAGGAGCGACTAGGGTCTACGAGCAGTACTTC
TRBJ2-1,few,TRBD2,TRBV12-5,CASAPGAGGPNNEQFF,TGTGCTAGTGCCCCAGGGGCGGGGGGGCCTAACAATGAGCAGTTCTTC
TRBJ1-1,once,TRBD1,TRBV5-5,CASSFLFGTELRRDTEAFF,TGTGCCAGCAGCTTTCTTTTTGGGACAGAGCTAAGAAGGGACACTGAAGCTTTCTTT
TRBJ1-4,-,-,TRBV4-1,CASSQDHGGANEKLFF,TGCGCCAGCAGCCAAGATCATGGGGGGGCCAATGAAAAACTGTTTTTT
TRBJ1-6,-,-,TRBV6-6,CASSRGSTVYNSPLHF,TGTGCCAGCAGTCGAGGGTCGACAGTTTATAATTCACCCCTCCACTTT
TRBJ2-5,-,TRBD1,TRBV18,CASSPPGQGQETQYF,TGTGCCAGCTCACCACCGGGACAGGGGCAAGAGACCCAGTACTTC
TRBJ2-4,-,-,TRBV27,CASSQGQQAKNIQYF,TGTGCCAGCAGTCAGGGACAACAAGCCAAAAACATTCAGTACTTC
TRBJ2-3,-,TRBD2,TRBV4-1,CASSRGGLAGNTDTQYF,TGCGCCAGCAGCCGGGGAGGACTAGCGGGGAACACAGATACGCAGTATTTT
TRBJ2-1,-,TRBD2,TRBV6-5,CASSRGGEQFF,TGTGCCAGCAGCCGGGGGGGTGAGCAGTTCTTC
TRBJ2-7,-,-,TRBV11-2,CASSFDRLTYEQYF,TGTGCCAGCAGCTTCGACAGGTTGACCTACGAGCAGTACTTC
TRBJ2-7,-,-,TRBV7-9,CASSPRGGPYEQYF,TGTGCCAGCAGCCCGAGAGGGGGACCCTACGAGCAGTACTTC
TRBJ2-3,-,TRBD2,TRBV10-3,CAISESKTTSAGDTQYF,TGTGCCATCAGTGAGTCGAAAACAACTAGCGCAGGAGATACGCAGTATTTT
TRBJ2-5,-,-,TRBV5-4,CASSSEREETQYF,TGTGCCAGCAGCTCCGAGAGGGAAGAGACCCAGTACTTC
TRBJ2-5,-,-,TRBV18,CASSPPGRGLETQYF,TGTGCCAGCTCACCACCGGGCAGGGGCTTGGAGACCCAGTACTTC
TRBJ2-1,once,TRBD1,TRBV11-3,CASSLAWDRYYNEQFF,TGTGCCAGCAGCTTGGCTTGGGACAGGTACTACAATGAGCAGTTCTTC
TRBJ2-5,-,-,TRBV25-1,CASSEYLLGGWETQYF,TGTGCCAGCAGTGAATATCTTTTGGGGGGTTGGGAGACCCAGTACTTC
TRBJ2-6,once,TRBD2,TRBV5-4,CASSPGGTGANVLTF,TGTGCCAGCAGCCCGGGGGGGACTGGGGCCAACGTCCTGACTTTC
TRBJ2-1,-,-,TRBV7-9,CASSPYAAPNEQFF,TGTGCCAGCAGCCCCTACGCGGCTCCCAATGAGCAGTTCTTC
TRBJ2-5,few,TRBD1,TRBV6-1,CASSEGRRTGDWETQYF,TGTGCCAGCAGTGAAGGGCGGCGGACAGGGGATTGGGAGACCCAGTACTTC
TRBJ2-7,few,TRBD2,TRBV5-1,CASSSAGGYEQYF,TGCGCCAGCAGCTCGGCGGGGGGATACGAGCAGTACTTC
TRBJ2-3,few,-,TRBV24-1,CATSIVGTDTQYF,TGTGCCACCAGTATAGTCGGCACAGATACGCAGTATTTT
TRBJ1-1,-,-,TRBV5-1,CASRVEVSTEAFF,TGCGCCAGCAGGGTGGAGGTTAGTACTGAAGCTTTCTTT
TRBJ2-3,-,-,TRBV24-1,CASSGGMPDTQYF,TGTGCCTCGTCTGGAGGGATGCCAGATACGCAGTATTTT
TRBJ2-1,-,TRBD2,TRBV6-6,CASTIQLAGGNEQFF,TGTGCCAGCACGATTCAACTAGCGGGGGGCAATGAGCAGTTCTTC
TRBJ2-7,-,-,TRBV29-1,CSVLADYEQYF,TGCAGCGTTCTGGCAGACTACGAGCAGTACTTC
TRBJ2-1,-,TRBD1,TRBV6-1,CASSEAQGAYNEQFF,TGTGCCAGCAGTGAAGCGCAGGGGGCCTACAATGAGCAGTTCTTC
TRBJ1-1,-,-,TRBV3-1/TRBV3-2,CASSQGEGTEAFF,TGTGCCAGCAGCCAGGGGGAGGGGACTGAAGCTTTCTTT
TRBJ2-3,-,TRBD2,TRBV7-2,CASSLAGLAGGTSTDTQYF,TGTGCCAGCAGCTTAGCAGGACTAGCGGGAGGGACTAGCACAGATACGCAGTATTTT
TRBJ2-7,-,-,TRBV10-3,CASLPDRDTYEQYF,TGTGCCTCCCTTCCAGACCGGGATACCTACGAGCAGTACTTC
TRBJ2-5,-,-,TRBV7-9,CASSFERETQYF,TGTGCCAGCAGCTTTGAGAGAGAGACCCAGTACTTC
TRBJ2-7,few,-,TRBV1,CTSSQDRTSGSSYEQYF,TGCACCAGCAGCCAAGATCGGACTAGCGGGAGCTCCTACGAGCAGTACTTC
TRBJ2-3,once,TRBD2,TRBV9,CASSVDPPGGHQDTQYF,TGTGCCAGCAGCGTAGACCCCCCGGGGGGGCATCAAGATACGCAGTATTTT
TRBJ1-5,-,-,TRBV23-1,CASSQRKGLANQPQHF,TGCGCCAGCAGTCAACGGAAGGGGCTGGCAAATCAGCCCCAGCATTTT
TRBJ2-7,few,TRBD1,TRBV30,CAWSRDSSYEQYF,TGTGCCTGGAGCCGGGACAGTTCCTACGAGCAGTACTTC
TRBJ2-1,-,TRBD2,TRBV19,CASSFRLAGVRNEQFF,TGTGCCAGTAGTTTTCGACTAGCGGGAGTGAGGAATGAGCAGTTCTTC
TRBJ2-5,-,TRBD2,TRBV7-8,CASSLALLAGRQETQYF,TGTGCCAGCAGCTTAGCGCTTCTAGCGGGGCGGCAAGAGACCCAGTACTTC
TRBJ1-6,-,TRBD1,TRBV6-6,CASSNRQGSNSPLHF,TGTGCCAGCAGTAATAGACAGGGGTCGAATTCACCCCTCCACTTT
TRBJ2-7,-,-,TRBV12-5,CASGRLYEQYF,TGTGCTAGTGGCCGACTCTACGAGCAGTACTTC
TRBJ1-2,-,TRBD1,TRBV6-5,CASSYSRTGWYGYTF,TGTGCCAGCAGTTATTCCCGGACAGGGTGGTATGGCTACACCTTC